This passage covers 10 T cell receptor beta chains from one sample sequenced in a study of shared clonotypes between healthy human individuals. The naive CD8 subset, CD45RO-negative cells positively selected for CCR7, excluded terminally differentiated effector memory CD45RA+ cells. Only in-frame clones appear in the TCRdb table, and some are missing; sequencing was by immunoSEQ multiplex PCR. The table has approximately 740,000 clones, 92% seen once. Sequencing used naive CD8+ T cells sorted from blood. Receptors were obtained from a man in his thirties or forties in good health.

This clone was recorded once. V and J are TRBV19 and TRBJ2-7; 11 positions agree with TRBD1. J gave up 5 bases and V 5 bases, and 5 bases lay outside the gene matches. CDR3 size: 14 residues. In germline, CDR1 is LNHDA, CDR2 SQIVND (reference sequence). The CDR3, as DNA: TGTGCCAGTAGTCTACGGACAGGGGGCGACGAGCAGTACTTC. Amino acids: CASSLRTGGDEQYF.

This clone was found once. The chain combines TRBV13 with TRBJ2-3, with 7 positions matching TRBD2. The trim removed 5 bases at V and 0 bases at J, leaving 5 bases unmatched. Germline CDR1 is PRHDT and CDR2 is FYEKMQ (reference sequence). The CDR3 spans 15 residues. The CDR3 loop is CASSTSGASTDTQYF. The DNA for the CDR3 is TGTGCCAGCAGCACCAGCGGGGCTAGCACAGATACGCAGTATTTT.

The rearrangement joins TRBV13 to TRBJ2-3, with D unclear. Trimming removed 5 bases at V and 0 bases at J, with 12 bases between. This CDR3 has 15 residues. CDR1 PRHDT and CDR2 FYEKMQ come from the germline V gene (reference sequence). The CDR3 loop is CASSPRAQSTDTQYF. In nucleotides, the CDR3 is TGTGCCAGCAGCCCCCGAGCCCAAAGCACAGATACGCAGTATTTT.

Of note for this clone: The junction departs from germline at one end; a sequencing error may be responsible. The chain links TRBV7-9 to TRBJ2-5; no clear D gene. The V gene's germline CDR1 is SEHNR and CDR2 FQNEAQ (reference sequence). This CDR3 is built from 14 residues. The CDR3 DNA is TGTGCCAGCAGCTTGCCCCTTTCTGAAGAGTCCCAGTACTTC. It encodes CASSLPLSEESQYF.

This clone appeared a single time. The V and J genes are TRBV4-1 and TRBJ2-1; 7 nucleotides agree with TRBD2. Germline values: CDR1 MGHRA, CDR2 YSYEKL. V was clipped by 0 bases and J by 7 bases; unmatched bases: 9. This CDR3 is built from 16 residues. This chain's CDR3 is CASSQEKLADGNEQFF. The CDR3 DNA follows: TGCGCCAGCAGCCAAGAGAAGCTAGCGGACGGGAATGAGCAGTTCTTC.

The V call is TRBV11-2, the J call TRBJ2-1, with 7 bases matching TRBD2. This CDR3 region has 16 residues. Germline V gene lookup returns CDR1 SGHAT and CDR2 FQNNGV. The ends lost 4 bases at V and 1 base at J; junction bases unmatched: 7. The CDR3 sequence is CASSSEPGGSYNEQFF. For the CDR3, the DNA is TGTGCCAGCAGCTCCGAACCCGGGGGGTCCTACAATGAGCAGTTCTTC.

The chain is built from TRBV11-2 and TRBJ2-3; 14 bases match TRBD2. The CDR3 covers 16 residues. Germline CDR1 SGHAT, CDR2 FQNNGV. V trimming: 5 bases; J trimming: 3 bases; junction bases outside the gene matches: 4. The CDR3: CASSRLAGGRTDTQYF. The CDR3 DNA is TGTGCCAGCAGCCGACTAGCGGGAGGGCGAACAGATACGCAGTATTTT.

This chain links TRBV18 with TRBJ1-3, with D uncertain. The germline CDR1 and CDR2 sequences are KGHSH and LQKENI. The V end was cut by 3 bases, the J end by 0 bases, with 15 bases between. This CDR3 region has 17 residues. DNA for the CDR3: TGTGCCAGCTCACCCGTGGAACGATTAAGCTCTGGAAACACCATATATTTT. Encoded protein: CASSPVERLSSGNTIYF.

This sequence joins TRBV27 and TRBJ2-7; D is perhaps TRBD2 (6 bases). Trimming stripped 0 bases from V and 3 bases from J, with 15 bases between. CDR1 and CDR2 (germline): MNHEY, SMNVEV (reference sequence). This CDR3 region has 16 residues. CDR3 DNA: TGTGCCAGCAGTTTATCGGGGGGAGAGGGGTTCTACGAGCAGTACTTC. Protein: CASSLSGGEGFYEQYF.

The chain links TRBV29-1 to TRBJ2-3, with D possibly being TRBD1 (8 bases). Germline values: CDR1 SQVTM, CDR2 ANQGSEA. The CDR3 is made up of 16 amino acids. V dropped 1 base and J dropped 4 bases, with 18 bases sitting between them. The CDR3 reads CSVEGGQGGYPDTQYF. The CDR3 nucleotides are TGCAGCGTTGAAGGAGGACAGGGAGGGTACCCAGATACGCAGTATTTT.